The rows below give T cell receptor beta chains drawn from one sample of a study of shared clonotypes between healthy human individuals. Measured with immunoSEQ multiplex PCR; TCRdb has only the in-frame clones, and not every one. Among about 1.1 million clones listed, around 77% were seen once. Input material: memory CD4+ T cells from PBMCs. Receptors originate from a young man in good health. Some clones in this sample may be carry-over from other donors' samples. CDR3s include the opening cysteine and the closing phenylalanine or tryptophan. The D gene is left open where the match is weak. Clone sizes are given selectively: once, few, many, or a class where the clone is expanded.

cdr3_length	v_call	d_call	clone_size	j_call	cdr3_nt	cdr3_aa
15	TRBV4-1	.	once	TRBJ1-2	TGCGCCAGCAGCCAAGGGTTCCAGGGAAACTATGGCTACACCTTC	CASSQGFQGNYGYTF
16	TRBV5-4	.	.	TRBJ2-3	TGTGCCAGCAGCCCTACCGAGGTTTTTAGCACAGATACGCAGTATTTT	CASSPTEVFSTDTQYF
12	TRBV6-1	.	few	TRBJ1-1	TGTGCCGGGAGAATTGGGAACACTGAAGCTTTCTTT	CAGRIGNTEAFF
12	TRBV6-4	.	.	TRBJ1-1	TGTGCCAGCATGGGGACTTCAAGGAAACCTTTCTTT	CASMGTSRKPFF
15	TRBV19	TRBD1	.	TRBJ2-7	TGTGCCAGTAGTATATCCCCGGGACAGGTATACGAGCAGTACTTC	CASSISPGQVYEQYF
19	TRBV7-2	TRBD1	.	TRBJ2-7	TGTGCCAGCAGCTTACCCCGGACAGGGAAGTGGGTGGGGTTGGGCGAGCAGTACTTC	CASSLPRTGKWVGLGEQYF
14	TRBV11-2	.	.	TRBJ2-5	TGTGCCAGCAGAGACCCAGGGCGTACGGATTCCCAGTACTTC	CASRDPGRTDSQYF
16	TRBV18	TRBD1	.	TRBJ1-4	TGTGCCAGCTCACCGGGGACGGGACAGACTAATGAAAAACTGTTTTTT	CASSPGTGQTNEKLFF
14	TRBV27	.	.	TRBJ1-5	TGTGCCAGCAGACGGTCAGGGGTCGGTCAGCCCCAGCATTTT	CASRRSGVGQPQHF
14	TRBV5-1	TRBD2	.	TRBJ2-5	TGCGCCAGCAGCTTGGCCGGGGGGAAGGAGACCCAGTACTTC	CASSLAGGKETQYF
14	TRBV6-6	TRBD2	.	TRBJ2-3	TGTGCCAGCAGATCGGGACTAGCAGGAGATACGCAGTATTTT	CASRSGLAGDTQYF
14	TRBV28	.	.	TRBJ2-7	TGTGCCAGCAAGACACCCGGACAGCCCTACGAGCAGTACTTC	CASKTPGQPYEQYF
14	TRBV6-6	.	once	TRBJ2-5	TGTGCCAGCAGTTACTGGAGGGGTCAAGAGACCCAGTACTTC	CASSYWRGQETQYF
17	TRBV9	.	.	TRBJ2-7	TGTGCCAGCAGCGTAGGCATATGGGACAACGGACCCTACGAGCAGTACTTC	CASSVGIWDNGPYEQYF
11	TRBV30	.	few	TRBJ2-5	TGTGCCTGGAGCCCGGAGGAGACCCAGTACTTC	CAWSPEETQYF
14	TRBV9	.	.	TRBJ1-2	TGTGCCAGCAGCGTAGCGGTTTGGGCTGATGGCTACACCTTC	CASSVAVWADGYTF
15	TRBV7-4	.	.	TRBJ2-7	TGTGCCAGCAGCTTTCTCGGGGGGCGGGAGTACGAGCAGTACTTC	CASSFLGGREYEQYF
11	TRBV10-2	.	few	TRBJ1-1	TGCGCCAGCGGAATAAACACTGAAGCTTTCTTT	CASGINTEAFF
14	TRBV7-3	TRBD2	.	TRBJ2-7	TGTGCCAGCAGCAGAAGCGGGATCGGGTACGAGCAGTACTTC	CASSRSGIGYEQYF
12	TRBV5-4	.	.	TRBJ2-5	TGTGCCAGCAGCTTGAGGGGGGAGACCCAGTACTTC	CASSLRGETQYF